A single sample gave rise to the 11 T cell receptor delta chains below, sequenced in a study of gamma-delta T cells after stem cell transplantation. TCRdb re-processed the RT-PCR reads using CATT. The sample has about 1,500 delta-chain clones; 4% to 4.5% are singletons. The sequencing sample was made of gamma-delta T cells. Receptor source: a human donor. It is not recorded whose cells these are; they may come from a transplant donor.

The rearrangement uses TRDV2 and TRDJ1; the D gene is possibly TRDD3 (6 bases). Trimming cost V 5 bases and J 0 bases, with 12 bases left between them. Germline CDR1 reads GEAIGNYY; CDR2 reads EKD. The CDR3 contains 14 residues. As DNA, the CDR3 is TGTGCCTGTGTAACGAGGGGGAACACCGATAAACTCATCTTT. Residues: CACVTRGNTDKLIF.

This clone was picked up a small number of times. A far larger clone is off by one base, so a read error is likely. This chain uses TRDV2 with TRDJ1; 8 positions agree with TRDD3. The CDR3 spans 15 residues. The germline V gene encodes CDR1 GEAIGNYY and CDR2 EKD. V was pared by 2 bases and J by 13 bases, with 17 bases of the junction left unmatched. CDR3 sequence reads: CACDKLLGVPEGPIF. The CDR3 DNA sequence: TGTGCCTGTGACAAACTACTGGGGGTCCCTGAGGGACCCATCTTT.

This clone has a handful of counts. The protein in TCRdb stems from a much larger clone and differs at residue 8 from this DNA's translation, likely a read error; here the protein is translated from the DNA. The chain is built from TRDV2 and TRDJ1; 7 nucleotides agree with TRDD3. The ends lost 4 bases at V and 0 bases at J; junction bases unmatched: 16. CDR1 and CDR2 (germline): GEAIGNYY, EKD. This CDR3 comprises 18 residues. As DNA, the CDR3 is TGTGCCTGTGAGGAGCTGGGGGTTAAGGGGAGAGACACCGATAAACTCATCTTT. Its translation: CACEELGVKGRDTDKLIF.

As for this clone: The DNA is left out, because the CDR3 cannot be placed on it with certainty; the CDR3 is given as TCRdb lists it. This chain's CDR3 is CSVLLCSKSTGGHTDKLIF. This sequence joins TRAV29/DV5 and TRDJ1; the DNA was not used to check the table's D call, TRDD3. A total of 19 residues make up the CDR3, ends included. The germline V gene encodes CDR1 NSMFDY and CDR2 ISSIKDK.

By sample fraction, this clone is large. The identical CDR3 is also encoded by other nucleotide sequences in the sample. For the CDR3, the DNA is TGTGCTCTTGGGGAAACTGTCTTCCTACTTCCACTGGGGTCTACCTGGGGCAAACTCATCTTT. The encoded protein is CALGETVFLLPLGSTWGKLIF. The chain combines TRDV1 with TRDJ1, with a weak D call TRDD2 (8 bases). Germline V gene sequence: CDR1 TSWWSYY, CDR2 QGS. The CDR3 consists of 21 residues. Deletions cut 2 bases from V and 8 bases from J, with 36 bases between.

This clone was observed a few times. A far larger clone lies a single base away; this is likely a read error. The CDR3: CALGEAIRGLPLGIDKLIF. The CDR3 DNA sequence: TGTGCTCTTGGGGAAGCCATCCGTGGTCTACCGCTGGGGATCGATAAACTCATCTTT. The chain links TRDV1 to TRDJ1, with D possibly matching TRDD3 (6 bases). In germline, CDR1 is TSWWSYY, CDR2 QGS. The CDR3 has 19 residues. Trimming stripped 2 bases from V and 4 bases from J, with 26 bases between.

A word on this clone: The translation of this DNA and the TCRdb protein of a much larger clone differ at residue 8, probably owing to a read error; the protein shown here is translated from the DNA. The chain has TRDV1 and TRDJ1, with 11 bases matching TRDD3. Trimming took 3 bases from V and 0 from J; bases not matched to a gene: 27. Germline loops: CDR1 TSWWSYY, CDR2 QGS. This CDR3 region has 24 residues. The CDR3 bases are TGTGCTCTTGGGGAGCCACCCTCCCTTTACTGGGGGATATGGAAAGGTCGGGACACCGATAAACTCATCTTT. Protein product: CALGEPPSLYWGIWKGRDTDKLIF.

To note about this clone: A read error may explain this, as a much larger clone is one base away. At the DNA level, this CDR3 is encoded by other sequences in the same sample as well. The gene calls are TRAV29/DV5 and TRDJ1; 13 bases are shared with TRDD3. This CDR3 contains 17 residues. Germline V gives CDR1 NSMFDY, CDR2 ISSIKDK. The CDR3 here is CAASYVLGDTGTDKLIF. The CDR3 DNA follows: TGTGCGGCAAGCTACGTACTGGGGGATACGGGGACCGATAAACTCATCTTT.

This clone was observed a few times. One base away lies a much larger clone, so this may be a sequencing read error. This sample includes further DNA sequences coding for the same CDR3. CDR3: CALGDRPSQEALYWGINKADKLIF. CDR3 nucleotide sequence: TGTGCTCTTGGGGACAGGCCTTCCCAAGAAGCTTTGTACTGGGGGATTAACAAAGCCGATAAACTCATCTTT. The genes are TRDV1 and TRDJ1; TRDD3 matches at 10 bases. CDR1 is TSWWSYY and CDR2 is QGS in the germline V gene. The CDR3 contains 24 residues. J lost 3 bases, V lost 3 bases, and 31 bases had no gene match.

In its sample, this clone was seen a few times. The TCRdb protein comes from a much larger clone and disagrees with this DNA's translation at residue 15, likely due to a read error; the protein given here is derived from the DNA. The CDR3: CALGDNWGVGMADKPIF. CDR3 sequence (DNA): TGTGCTCTTGGGGATAACTGGGGGGTGGGAATGGCCGATAAACCCATCTTT. V gene TRDV1 combines with J gene TRDJ1; 8 bases are a match to TRDD3. The germline gives CDR1 TSWWSYY, CDR2 QGS. This CDR3 contains 17 residues.

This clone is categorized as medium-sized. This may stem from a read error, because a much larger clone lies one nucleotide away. The CDR3 sequence: CACDTVLHTGGLYTDKLIF. The CDR3 DNA is TGTGCCTGTGACACCGTTTTGCATACTGGGGGATTATACACCGATAAACTCATCTTT. The rearrangement uses TRDV2 and TRDJ1, with 10 bases matching TRDD3. The CDR3 has 19 residues. Germline-derived CDR1 and CDR2 are GEAIGNYY and EKD. V lost 0 bases to trimming and J lost 0 bases; unmatched junction nucleotides: 12.